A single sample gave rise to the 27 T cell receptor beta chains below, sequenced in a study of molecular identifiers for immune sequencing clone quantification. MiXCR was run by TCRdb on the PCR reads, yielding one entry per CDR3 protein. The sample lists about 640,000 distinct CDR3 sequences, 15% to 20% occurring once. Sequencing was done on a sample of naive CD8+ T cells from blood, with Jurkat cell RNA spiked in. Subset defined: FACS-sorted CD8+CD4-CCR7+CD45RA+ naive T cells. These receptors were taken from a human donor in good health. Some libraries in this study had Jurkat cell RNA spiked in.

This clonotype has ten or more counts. CDR3 protein: CASSQEGGSRTDTQYF. The CDR3 coding sequence is TGCGCCAGCAGCCAAGAGGGGGGGTCCCGCACAGATACGCAGTATTTT. The genes are TRBV4-1 and TRBJ2-3, with 7 bases fitting TRBD2. V shed 0 bases and J 1 base; nucleotides not matched to a gene: 4. This CDR3 contains 16 residues. Germline V CDR1 and CDR2: MGHRA, YSYEKL.

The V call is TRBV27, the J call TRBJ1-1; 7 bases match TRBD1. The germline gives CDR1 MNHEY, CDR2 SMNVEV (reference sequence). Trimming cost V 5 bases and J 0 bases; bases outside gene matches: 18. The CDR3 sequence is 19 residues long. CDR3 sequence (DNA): TGTGCCAGCAGTCCCCCCCCGGGACAGCAGAATTCAATGAACACTGAAGCTTTCTTT. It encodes CASSPPPGQQNSMNTEAFF.

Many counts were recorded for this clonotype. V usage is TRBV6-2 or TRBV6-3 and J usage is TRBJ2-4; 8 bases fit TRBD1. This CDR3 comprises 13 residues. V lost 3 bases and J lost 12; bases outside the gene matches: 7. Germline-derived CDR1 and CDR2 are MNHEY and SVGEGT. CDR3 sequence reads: CASSYSDRGDQYF. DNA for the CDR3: TGTGCCAGCAGTTATTCCGACAGGGGCGATCAGTACTTC.

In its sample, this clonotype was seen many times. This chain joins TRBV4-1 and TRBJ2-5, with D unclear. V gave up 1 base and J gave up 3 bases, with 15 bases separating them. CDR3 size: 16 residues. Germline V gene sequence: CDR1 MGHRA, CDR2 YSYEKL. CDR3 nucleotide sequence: TGCGCCAGCAGCCAAGCATACGCGAGCGCGGAAGAGACCCAGTACTTC. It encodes CASSQAYASAEETQYF.

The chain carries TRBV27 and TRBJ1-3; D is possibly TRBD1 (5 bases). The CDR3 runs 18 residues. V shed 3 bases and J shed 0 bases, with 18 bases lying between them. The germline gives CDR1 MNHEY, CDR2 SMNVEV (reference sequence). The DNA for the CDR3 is TGTGCCAGCAGTTTGCGGTTGACAGATTACCTCTCTGGAAACACCATATATTTT. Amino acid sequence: CASSLRLTDYLSGNTIYF.

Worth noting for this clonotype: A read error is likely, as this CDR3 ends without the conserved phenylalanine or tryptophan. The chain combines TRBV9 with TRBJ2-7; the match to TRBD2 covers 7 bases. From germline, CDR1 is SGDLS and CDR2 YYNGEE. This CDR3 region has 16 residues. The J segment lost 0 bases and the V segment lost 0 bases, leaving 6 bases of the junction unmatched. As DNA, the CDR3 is TGTGCCAGCAGCGTAGGAGGTCTAGCGGACTCCTACGAGCAGTACTCC. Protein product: CASSVGGLADSYEQYS.

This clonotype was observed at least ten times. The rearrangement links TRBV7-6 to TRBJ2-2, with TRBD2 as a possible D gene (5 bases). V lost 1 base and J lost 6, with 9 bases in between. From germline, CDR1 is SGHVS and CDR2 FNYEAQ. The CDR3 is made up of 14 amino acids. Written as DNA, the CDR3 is TGTGCCAGCAGCTTAGAGGGCGGGTCCGGGGAGCTGTTTTTT. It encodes CASSLEGGSGELFF. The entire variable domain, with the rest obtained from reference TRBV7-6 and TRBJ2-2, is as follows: GAGVSQSPRYKVTKRGQDVALRCDPISGHVSLYWYRQALGQGPEFLTYFNYEAQQDKSGLPNDRFSAERPEGSISTLTIQRTEQRDSAMYRCASSLEGGSGELFFGEGSRLTVL.

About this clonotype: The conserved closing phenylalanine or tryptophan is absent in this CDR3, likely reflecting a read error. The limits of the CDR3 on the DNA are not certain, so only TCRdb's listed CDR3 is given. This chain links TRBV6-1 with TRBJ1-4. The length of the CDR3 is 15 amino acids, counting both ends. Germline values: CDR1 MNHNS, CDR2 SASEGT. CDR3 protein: CASSSEVSTNEKPFL.

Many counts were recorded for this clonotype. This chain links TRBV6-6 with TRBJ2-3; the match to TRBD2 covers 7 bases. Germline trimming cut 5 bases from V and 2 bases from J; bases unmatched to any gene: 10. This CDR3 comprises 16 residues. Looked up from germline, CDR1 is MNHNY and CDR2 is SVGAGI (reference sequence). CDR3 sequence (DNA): TGTGCCAGCAGTCCCCCAAGCGGGACTTACACAGATACGCAGTATTTT. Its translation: CASSPPSGTYTDTQYF.

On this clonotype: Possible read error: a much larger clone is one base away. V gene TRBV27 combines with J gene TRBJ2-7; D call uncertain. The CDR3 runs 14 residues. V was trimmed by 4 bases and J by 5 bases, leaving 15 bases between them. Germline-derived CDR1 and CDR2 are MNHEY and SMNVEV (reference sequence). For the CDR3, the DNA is TGTGCCAGCAGTTCCACGGCCACTCCCCACGAGCAGTACTTC. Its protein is CASSSTATPHEQYF.

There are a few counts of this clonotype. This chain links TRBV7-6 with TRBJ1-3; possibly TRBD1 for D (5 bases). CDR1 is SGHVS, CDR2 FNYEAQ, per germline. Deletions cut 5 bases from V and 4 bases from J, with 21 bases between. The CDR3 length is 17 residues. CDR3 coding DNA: TGTGCCAGCAGCCAGTTTGGGACCGGGGCGTTAGGAAACACCATATATTTT. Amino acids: CASSQFGTGALGNTIYF.

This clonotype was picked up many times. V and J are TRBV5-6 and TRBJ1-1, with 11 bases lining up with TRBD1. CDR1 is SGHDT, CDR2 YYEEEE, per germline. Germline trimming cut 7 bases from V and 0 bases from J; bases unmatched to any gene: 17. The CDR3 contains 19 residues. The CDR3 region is CASADGGDRGGVVNTEAFF. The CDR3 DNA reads TGTGCCAGCGCAGATGGCGGGGACAGGGGGGGAGTAGTGAACACTGAAGCTTTCTTT.

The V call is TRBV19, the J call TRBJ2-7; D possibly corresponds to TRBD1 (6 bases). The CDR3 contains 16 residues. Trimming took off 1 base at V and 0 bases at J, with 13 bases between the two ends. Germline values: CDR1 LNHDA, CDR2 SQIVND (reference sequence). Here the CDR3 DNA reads TGTGCCAGTAGTATAGGCCAGGGGATGAGCTCCTACGAGCAGTACTTC. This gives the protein CASSIGQGMSSYEQYF.

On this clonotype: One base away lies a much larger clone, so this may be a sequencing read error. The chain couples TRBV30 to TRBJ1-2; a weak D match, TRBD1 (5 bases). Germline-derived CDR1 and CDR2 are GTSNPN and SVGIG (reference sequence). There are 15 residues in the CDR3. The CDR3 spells CAWSTTGGWGYGYAF. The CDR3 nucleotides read TGTGCCTGGAGTACAACAGGTGGATGGGGGTATGGCTACGCCTTC.

CDR3 sequence reads: CASSLVQNTGELFF. The CDR3 DNA reads TGTGCCAGCAGCTTAGTCCAGAACACCGGGGAGCTGTTTTTT. The chain links TRBV7-9 to TRBJ2-2; D gene unclear. The CDR3 length is 14 residues. Trimming shortened V by 1 base and J by 1 base, and 4 bases separated the two germline ends. Germline CDR1 reads SEHNR; CDR2 reads FQNEAQ (reference sequence). The full variable domain, completed using reference TRBV7-9 and TRBJ2-2, is DTGVSQNPRHKITKRGQNVTFRCDPISEHNRLYWYRQTLGQGPEFLTYFQNEAQLEKSRLLSDRFSAERPKGSFSTLEIQRTEQGDSAMYLCASSLVQNTGELFFGEGSRLTVL.

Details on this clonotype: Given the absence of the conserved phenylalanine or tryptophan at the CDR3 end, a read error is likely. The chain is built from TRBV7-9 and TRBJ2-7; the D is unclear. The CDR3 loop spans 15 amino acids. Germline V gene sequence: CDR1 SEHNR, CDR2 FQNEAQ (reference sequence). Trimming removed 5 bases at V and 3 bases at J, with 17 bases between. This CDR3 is CASSPINENSYEQYS. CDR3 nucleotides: TGTGCCAGCAGCCCTATTAATGAGAACAGCTACGAGCAGTACTCC.

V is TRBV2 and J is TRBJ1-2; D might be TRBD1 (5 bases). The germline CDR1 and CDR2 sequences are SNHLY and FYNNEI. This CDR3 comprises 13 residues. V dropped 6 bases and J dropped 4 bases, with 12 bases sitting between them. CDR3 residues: CASRPTEPYGYTF. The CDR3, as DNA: TGTGCCAGCAGGCCGACAGAACCCTATGGCTACACCTTC.

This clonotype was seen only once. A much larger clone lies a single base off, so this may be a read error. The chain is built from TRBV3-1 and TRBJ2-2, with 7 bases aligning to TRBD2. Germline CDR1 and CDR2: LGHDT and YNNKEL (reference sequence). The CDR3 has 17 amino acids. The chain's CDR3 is CASSQEGLAANTGQLFF. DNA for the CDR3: TGTGCCAGCAGCCAAGAGGGTCTAGCGGCGAACACCGGGCAGCTGTTTTTT. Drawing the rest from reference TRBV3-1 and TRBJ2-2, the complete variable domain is DTAVSQTPKYLVTQMGNDKSIKCEQNLGHDTMYWYKQDSKKFLKIMFSYNNKELIINETVPNRFSPKSPDKAHLNLHINSLELGDSAVYFCASSQEGLAANTGQLFFGEGSRLTVL.

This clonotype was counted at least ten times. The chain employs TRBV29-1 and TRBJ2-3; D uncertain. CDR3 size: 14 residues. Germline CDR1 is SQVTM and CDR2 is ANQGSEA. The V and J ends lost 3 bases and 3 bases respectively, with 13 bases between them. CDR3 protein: CSVDATLRTDTQYF. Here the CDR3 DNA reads TGCAGCGTTGACGCGACCCTCAGGACAGATACGCAGTATTTT.

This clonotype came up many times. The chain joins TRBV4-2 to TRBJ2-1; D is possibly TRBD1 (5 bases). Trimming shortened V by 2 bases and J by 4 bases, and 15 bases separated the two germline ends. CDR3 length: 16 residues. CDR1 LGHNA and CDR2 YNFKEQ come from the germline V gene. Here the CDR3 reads CASSQFWARQYNEQFF. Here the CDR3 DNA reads TGTGCCAGCAGCCAATTTTGGGCCCGACAGTACAATGAGCAGTTCTTC.

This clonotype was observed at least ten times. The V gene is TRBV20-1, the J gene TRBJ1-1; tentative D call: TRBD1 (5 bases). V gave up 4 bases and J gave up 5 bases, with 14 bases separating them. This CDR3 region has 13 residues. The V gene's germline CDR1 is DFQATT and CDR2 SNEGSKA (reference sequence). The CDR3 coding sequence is TGCAGTGCTAAACCCGGGACGGTTACTGAAGCTTTCTTT. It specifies CSAKPGTVTEAFF.

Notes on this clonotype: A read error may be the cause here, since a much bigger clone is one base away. This chain's CDR3 is CASSIVAGPGRYF. DNA of the CDR3: TGTGCCAGTAGTATAGTTGCAGGTCCCGGTCGGTACTTC. The chain recombines TRBV19 with TRBJ2-4; D remains ambiguous. This CDR3 is 13 amino acids long. V was clipped by 1 base and J by 15 bases, with 16 bases between them. CDR1 is LNHDA, CDR2 SQIVND, per germline (reference sequence).

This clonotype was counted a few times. CDR3 DNA sequence: TGCAGTGCTGCCCAAGACAGGGGATGGGGCACTGAAGCTTTCTTT. As protein: CSAAQDRGWGTEAFF. The gene calls are TRBV20-1 and TRBJ1-1, with 8 positions matching TRBD1. This CDR3 has 15 residues. From germline, CDR1 is DFQATT and CDR2 SNEGSKA (reference sequence). V lost 5 bases, J lost 4 bases, and 12 bases stayed unmatched.

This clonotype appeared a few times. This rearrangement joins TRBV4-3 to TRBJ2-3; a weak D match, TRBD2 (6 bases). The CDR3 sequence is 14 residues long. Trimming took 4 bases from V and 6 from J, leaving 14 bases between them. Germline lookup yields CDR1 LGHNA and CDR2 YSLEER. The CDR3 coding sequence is TGCGCCAGCAGCCCCGGCCGGCTAGCGGATACGCAGTATTTT. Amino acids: CASSPGRLADTQYF.

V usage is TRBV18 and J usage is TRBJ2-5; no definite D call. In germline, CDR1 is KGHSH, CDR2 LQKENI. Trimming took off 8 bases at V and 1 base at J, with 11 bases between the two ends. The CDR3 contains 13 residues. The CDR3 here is CASPSPPQETQYF. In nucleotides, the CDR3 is TGTGCCAGCCCATCTCCCCCCCAAGAGACCCAGTACTTC.

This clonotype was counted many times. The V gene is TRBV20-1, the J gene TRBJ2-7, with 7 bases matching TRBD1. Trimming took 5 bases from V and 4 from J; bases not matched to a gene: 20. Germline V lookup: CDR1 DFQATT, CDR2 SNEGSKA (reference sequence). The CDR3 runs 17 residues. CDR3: CSARRSPIQGIEYEQYF. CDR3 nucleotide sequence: TGCAGTGCTCGTAGATCACCCATACAGGGGATTGAGTACGAGCAGTACTTC.

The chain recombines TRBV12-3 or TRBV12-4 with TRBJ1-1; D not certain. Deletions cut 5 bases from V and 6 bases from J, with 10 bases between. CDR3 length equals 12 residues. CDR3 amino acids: CASSGSGSEAFF. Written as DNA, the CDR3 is TGTGCCAGCAGTGGGTCAGGTTCTGAAGCTTTCTTT.